This TCR beta chain stems from a study of T cells in Graves' hyperthyroidism and ophthalmopathy. RNA transcripts gave rise to amplified TCR beta CDR3 regions. TCR CDR3 regions were first amplified by RT-PCR with HTBI primers. A single record per CDR3 protein comes from TCRdb applying MiXCR to the multiplex PCR reads. The table has 500,000 to 550,000 distinct CDR3 sequences, just under 20% seen once. Trimming took 6 bases from V and 4 from J; bases not matched to a gene: 8. This CDR3 comprises 14 residues. Germline V gives CDR1 LNHDA, CDR2 SQIVND (reference sequence). Clinical Activity Scores of at least 3, NOSPECS grades of at least 4 and durations under 3 months characterized ophthalmopathy patients. Each diagnosis was grounded in clinical symptoms, serum thyroxine and TRAb, thyroid ultrasound, and orbital computed tomography.

Sequenced material: blood. The genes are TRBV19 and TRBJ1-1, with 7 bases lining up with TRBD1. This receptor was obtained from a man aged 35-49 years with Graves' ophthalmopathy. The CDR3 DNA follows: TGTGCCAGTAGCATCCTTGACAGGGCCACTGAAGCTTTCTTT. The encoded protein is CASSILDRATEAFF.